These 25 T cell receptor beta chains share one sample of origin, sequenced in a study of cytomegalovirus exposure and HLA in healthy donors. The PCR ran on 60 Vbeta and 13 Jbeta primers. The assay was immunoSEQ multiplex PCR, and TCRdb's table has in-frame clones only and misses some. Counted here are more than 140,000 clones, about three quarters occurring once; the ten biggest clones make up 0.5% to 0.85%. The specimen was PBMCs. The receptors originated from a male donor in good health and CMV-seronegative.

J is TRBJ2-7 and V is TRBV19; D unclear. The germline gives CDR1 LNHDA, CDR2 SQIVND (reference sequence). Trimming stripped 4 bases from V and 6 bases from J, with 16 bases between. This CDR3 comprises 14 residues. The CDR3 nucleotides read TGTGCCAGTAGTACGGTGGGCGCCTCCGGCGAGCAGTACTTC. It translates to CASSTVGASGEQYF.

The rearrangement uses TRBV5-6 and TRBJ2-7, with D possibly being TRBD1 (6 bases). Trimming took off 3 bases at V and 5 bases at J, with 12 bases between the two ends. CDR3 length: 13 residues. Germline V lookup: CDR1 SGHDT, CDR2 YYEEEE. The CDR3 DNA sequence: TGTGCCAGCAGCTCAGGGGTTAGAAACGAGCAGTACTTC. Protein: CASSSGVRNEQYF.

The chain carries TRBV5-5 and TRBJ2-2; TRBD1 matches at 8 bases. Trimming took 0 bases from V and 6 from J; bases not matched to a gene: 4. CDR3 length: 15 residues. The V gene's germline CDR1 is SGHKS and CDR2 YYEKEE (reference sequence). CDR3 nucleotide sequence: TGTGCCAGCAGCTTGGAGGCAGGGGGCGCCGGGGAGCTGTTTTTT. It translates to CASSLEAGGAGELFF.

This clone was detected once. V and J are TRBV6-1 and TRBJ2-3; 8 positions agree with TRBD2. V lost 7 bases, J lost 2 bases, and 5 bases stayed unmatched. CDR3 length: 14 residues. Germline CDR1 reads MNHNS; CDR2 reads SASEGT. The CDR3 DNA is TGTGCCAGCACGGGGGGGTACAACACAGATACGCAGTATTTT. Protein sequence: CASTGGYNTDTQYF.

The rearrangement uses TRBV2 and TRBJ1-2; 11 bases agree with TRBD1. CDR3 length equals 14 residues. From germline, CDR1 is SNHLY and CDR2 FYNNEI. V shed 6 bases, J shed 12 bases, and the junction held 12 bases outside the gene matches. The CDR3 DNA is TGTGCCAGCAGGGGGACAGGGGGAGGCCTATTGAACACCTTC. Translating gives CASRGTGGGLLNTF. The full variable domain, in which reference TRBV2 and TRBJ1-2 provide the parts outside the CDR3, is EPEVTQTPSHQVTQMGQEVILRCVPISNHLYFYWYRQILGQKVEFLVSFYNNEISEKSEIFDDQFSVERPDGSNFTLKIRSTKLEDSAMYFCASRGTGGGLLNTFGSGTRLTVV.

The chain uses TRBV6-1 and TRBJ2-2; TRBD1 might be the D (6 bases). Trimming took 4 bases from V and 0 from J, leaving 9 bases between them. The CDR3 is 15 residues long. CDR1 and CDR2 (germline): MNHNS, SASEGT. The CDR3 loop is CASSGRGSNTGELFF. Written as DNA, the CDR3 is TGTGCCAGCAGTGGCAGGGGCTCGAACACCGGGGAGCTGTTTTTT.

V gene TRBV14 combines with J gene TRBJ1-1, with TRBD1 matching over 11 bases. This CDR3 has 15 residues. The V segment lost 4 bases and the J segment 7 bases; nucleotides outside the gene matches: 8. Germline CDR1 and CDR2: SGHDN and FVKESK. CDR3 DNA sequence: TGTGCCAGCAGCCCGTGGGACAGGGGGTCCGGTGAAGCTTTCTTT. Translated: CASSPWDRGSGEAFF.

This clone was picked up one time. The genes are TRBV4-1 and TRBJ2-5, with 9 nucleotides matching TRBD2. J lost 1 base, V lost 0 bases, and 6 bases had no gene match. Germline values: CDR1 MGHRA, CDR2 YSYEKL. The CDR3 has 17 residues. The CDR3 here is CASSQDYPAGGQETQYF. DNA for the CDR3: TGCGCCAGCAGCCAAGATTATCCAGCGGGAGGCCAAGAGACCCAGTACTTC.

V gene TRBV7-2 combines with J gene TRBJ2-3, with TRBD2 as a possible D gene (5 bases). The CDR3 runs to 13 residues. Germline CDR1 and CDR2: SGHTA and FQGNSA. V lost 1 base, J lost 5 bases, and 7 bases lay in between. The CDR3 DNA follows: TGTGCCAGCAGCTTAGGACGGGGAGATACGCAGTATTTT. It specifies CASSLGRGDTQYF.

The chain links TRBV30 to TRBJ2-1; 8 bases map to TRBD2. V dropped 3 bases and J dropped 2; count of bases not matched to a gene: 9. There are 16 residues in the CDR3. CDR1 and CDR2 from the germline V gene are GTSNPN and SVGIG (reference sequence). In DNA, the CDR3 is TGTGCCTGGAGGGGGGTAGCGGGGTCTGCCTACAATGAGCAGTTCTTC. Its translation is CAWRGVAGSAYNEQFF.

This chain links TRBV5-1 with TRBJ2-1, with TRBD2 matching 8 bases. The germline V gene encodes CDR1 SGHRS and CDR2 YFSETQ. The junction had 4 bases not matched to a gene; V was cut back by 0 bases and J by 2 bases. The CDR3 has 16 residues. CDR3 residues: CASSLAGLAPYNEQFF. CDR3 bases: TGCGCCAGCAGCTTGGCAGGACTAGCCCCCTACAATGAGCAGTTCTTC.

The chain has TRBV5-6 and TRBJ1-5; the match to TRBD1 covers 7 bases. The CDR3 loop spans 17 amino acids. Looked up from germline, CDR1 is SGHDT and CDR2 is YYEEEE. V gave up 3 bases and J gave up 7 bases; unmatched junction bases: 16. The CDR3 DNA reads TGTGCCAGCAGCTCCCTGGGAAGACAGGGACGGAGACAGCCCCAGCATTTT. It yields the protein CASSSLGRQGRRQPQHF.

The V and J genes are TRBV12-5 and TRBJ1-6; 8 nucleotides align to TRBD1. Germline values: CDR1 LGHNT, CDR2 FRNRAP. The ends lost 4 bases at V and 9 bases at J; junction bases unmatched: 8. The CDR3 totals 15 residues. The DNA of the CDR3 is TGTGCTAGTGGTTCCGGGACAGGAAAAGTTTCACCCCTCCACTTT. Translated: CASGSGTGKVSPLHF.

The chain carries TRBV7-7 and TRBJ1-1; the D gene is possibly TRBD1 (5 bases). V was cut by 0 bases and J by 7 bases, with 9 bases left in between. This CDR3 region has 13 residues. Germline CDR1 and CDR2: SSHAT and FNYEAQ (reference sequence). The DNA for the CDR3 is TGTGCCAGCAGCTTAGCCCAGGGTAGTGAAGCTTTCTTT. It translates to CASSLAQGSEAFF.

This clone was recorded once. This chain connects TRBV7-2 to TRBJ2-6, with D maybe TRBD1 (7 bases). The V gene's germline CDR1 is SGHTA and CDR2 FQGNSA. V lost 5 bases and J lost 0, with 14 bases in between. CDR3 length equals 17 residues. The CDR3: CASSPAGQPSGANVLTF. CDR3 coding DNA: TGTGCCAGCAGCCCCGCGGGACAGCCCTCTGGGGCCAACGTCCTGACTTTC.

The gene calls are TRBV19 and TRBJ1-2; tentative D call: TRBD1 (5 bases). Per the germline V gene, CDR1 is LNHDA and CDR2 is SQIVND (reference sequence). V dropped 2 bases and J dropped 6 bases, with 19 bases sitting between them. The CDR3 runs 16 residues. The CDR3 here is CASSINAPGTTDGYTF. The CDR3 region has the DNA TGTGCCAGTAGTATAAATGCCCCAGGGACTACGGATGGCTACACCTTC.

The count of this clone is one. The chain employs TRBV6-4 and TRBJ1-6; TRBD1 agrees at 9 bases. Germline trimming cut 2 bases from V and 6 bases from J; bases unmatched to any gene: 11. The CDR3 runs to 18 residues. CDR1 is MRHNA, CDR2 SNTAGT, per germline. The CDR3 spells CASSDPRRDRESNSPLHF. CDR3 nucleotides: TGTGCCAGCAGTGACCCCCGCCGGGACAGGGAATCTAATTCACCCCTCCACTTT.

This chain links TRBV5-1 with TRBJ2-7, with 10 bases aligning to TRBD1. From germline, CDR1 is SGHRS and CDR2 YFSETQ. There are 14 residues in the CDR3. V shed 5 bases, J shed 7 bases, and the junction held 9 bases outside the gene matches. The CDR3 bases are TGCGCCAGCAGGCTAGACAGGGGGCAAGAGGAGCAGTACTTC. Its translation is CASRLDRGQEEQYF.

This rearrangement joins TRBV9 to TRBJ1-1; maybe TRBD1 (5 bases). Germline lookup yields CDR1 SGDLS and CDR2 YYNGEE. Trimming took 1 base from V and 4 from J, leaving 14 bases between them. The CDR3 spans 15 residues. This CDR3 is CASSVRSGVGTEAFF. The CDR3 nucleotides read TGTGCCAGCAGCGTAAGATCGGGGGTCGGCACTGAAGCTTTCTTT. Complete variable domain (other parts from reference TRBV9 and TRBJ1-1): DSGVTQTPKHLITATGQRVTLRCSPRSGDLSVYWYQQSLDQGLQFLIQYYNGEERAKGNILERFSAQQFPDLHSELNLSSLELGDSALYFCASSVRSGVGTEAFFGQGTRLTVV.

J is TRBJ1-2 and V is TRBV7-8; D gene ambiguous. Germline CDR1 and CDR2: SGHVS and FQNEAQ. CDR3 size: 14 residues. Trimming cost V 5 bases and J 8 bases, with 18 bases left between them. CDR3 bases: TGTGCCAGCAGCCCCGGACTCCCGCCGGAGGGCTACACCTTC. The encoded protein is CASSPGLPPEGYTF.

CDR3 sequence (DNA): TGTGCCAGCAGCTTGGGGGGGGTAGGGGAAAAACTGTTTTTT. It yields the protein CASSLGGVGEKLFF. The rearrangement joins TRBV5-4 to TRBJ1-4; possibly TRBD1 for D (5 bases). The CDR3 consists of 14 residues. The V and J ends lost 0 bases and 8 bases respectively, with 11 bases between them. In germline, CDR1 is SGHNT, CDR2 YYREEE (reference sequence).

The chain carries TRBV5-1 and TRBJ1-3; tentative D call: TRBD1 (5 bases). This CDR3 has 17 residues. V shed 4 bases and J shed 0 bases, with 17 bases lying between them. The V gene's germline CDR1 is SGHRS and CDR2 YFSETQ. CDR3 coding DNA: TGCGCCAGCAGCCGCCAAGGGGACTTCAACTCTGGAAACACCATATATTTT. Translated, it gives CASSRQGDFNSGNTIYF.

The chain couples TRBV11-3 to TRBJ1-1; 8 bases line up with TRBD1. CDR1 and CDR2 (germline): SGHNT, YENEEA. J was trimmed by 8 bases and V by 4 bases; bases with no gene match: 12. The CDR3 runs to 15 residues. The CDR3 loop reads CASSSSGTGRYEAFF. The CDR3 DNA follows: TGTGCCAGCAGCTCCTCCGGGACAGGACGGTACGAAGCTTTCTTT.

The chain has TRBV7-3 and TRBJ2-7; 8 nucleotides line up with TRBD1. Germline trimming cut 5 bases from V and 5 bases from J; bases unmatched to any gene: 8. The length of the CDR3 is 14 residues. From germline, CDR1 is SGHTA and CDR2 FQGTGA. Here the CDR3 reads CASSLGQGRDEQYF. The CDR3, as DNA: TGTGCCAGCAGCCTTGGACAGGGTCGGGACGAGCAGTACTTC.

The genes are TRBV11-2 and TRBJ2-7; D gene uncertain. The ends were cut back, 1 base at V and 7 bases at J, with 17 bases in the middle. CDR1 and CDR2 (germline): SGHAT, FQNNGV. The CDR3 has 15 amino acids. The chain's CDR3 is CASSLGAERPEEQYF. CDR3 DNA sequence: TGTGCCAGCAGCTTAGGGGCCGAGAGACCTGAAGAGCAGTACTTC.